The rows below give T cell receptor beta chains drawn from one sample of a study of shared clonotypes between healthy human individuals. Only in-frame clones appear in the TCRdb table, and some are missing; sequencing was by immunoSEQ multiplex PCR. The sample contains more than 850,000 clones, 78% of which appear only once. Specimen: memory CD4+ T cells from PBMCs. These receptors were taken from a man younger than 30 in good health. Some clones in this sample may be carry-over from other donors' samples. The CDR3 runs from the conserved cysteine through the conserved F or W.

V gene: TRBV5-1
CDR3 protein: CASRLRGGDEQFF

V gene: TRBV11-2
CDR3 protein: CASSLVGLGYGENTEAFF

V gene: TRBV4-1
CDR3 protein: CASSQGVIWREEPSYEQYF

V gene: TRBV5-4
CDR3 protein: CASSEQGRGGYTF

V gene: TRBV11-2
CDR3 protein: CASSLSGSSYNEQFF

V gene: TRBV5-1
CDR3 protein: CASSSPSYEQYF

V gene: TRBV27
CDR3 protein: CASRRAGQGYGYTF

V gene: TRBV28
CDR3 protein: CASDGSETSEANYGYTF

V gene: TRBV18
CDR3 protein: CASSRERQAGNNEQFF

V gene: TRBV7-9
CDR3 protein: CASTSGANVLTF

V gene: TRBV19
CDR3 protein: CASSIFGTGPYGYTF

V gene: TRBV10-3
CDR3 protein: CAISESGVYGGYTF

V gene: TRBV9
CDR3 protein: CASSVGIGRGLGNEQFF

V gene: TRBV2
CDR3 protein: CASNWASGTDTQYF

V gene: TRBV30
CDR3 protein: CAWSRENTEAFF

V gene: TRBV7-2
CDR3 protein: CASSQTGGRYEQYF

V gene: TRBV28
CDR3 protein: CASGTNRESHF

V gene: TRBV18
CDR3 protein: CASSGLAGEGAEQFF

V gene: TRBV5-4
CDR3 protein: CASSLGQRLYGYTF

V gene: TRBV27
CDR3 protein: CASSRRDGTSGVNEQYF

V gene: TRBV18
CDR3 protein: CASSSTGLGQPQHF

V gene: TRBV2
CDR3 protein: CAGRGASGPWGTDTQYF

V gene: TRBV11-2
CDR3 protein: CASSSKGTFYGYTF

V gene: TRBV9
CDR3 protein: CASSPTTGYSTDTQYF

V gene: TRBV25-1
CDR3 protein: CASSDAREAPPGKLFF

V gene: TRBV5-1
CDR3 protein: CASSLGQGGSGYTF

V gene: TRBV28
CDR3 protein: CASSLVGAAYEQYF

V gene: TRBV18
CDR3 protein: CASNRDRNYNEQFF

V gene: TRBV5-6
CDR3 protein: CASSLFAGEGSDTQYF

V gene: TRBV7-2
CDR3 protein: CASSPPGYEQYF

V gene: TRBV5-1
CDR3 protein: CASRSDGTSGRKLRETQYF

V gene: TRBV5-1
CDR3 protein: CASSLGQFTDTQYF

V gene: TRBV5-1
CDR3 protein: CASSTGLAKNIQYF

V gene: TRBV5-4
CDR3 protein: CASSLAGAGTQYF

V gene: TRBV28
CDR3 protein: CASSPSLSGQETQYF

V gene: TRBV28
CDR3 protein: CASSTPLRGYEQYF

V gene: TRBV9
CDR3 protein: CASSPGGTGGSNAEAFF

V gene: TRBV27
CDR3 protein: CASSPPEVGTGELFF

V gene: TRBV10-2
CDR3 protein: CASSDVGYEQYF

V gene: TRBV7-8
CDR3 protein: CASSVTGTTNSPLHF

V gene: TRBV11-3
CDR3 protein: CASSLDGRRQGASYNEQFF

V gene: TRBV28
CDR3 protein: CASSPPSRGREQYF

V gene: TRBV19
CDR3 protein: CASSIGAWMGFLF

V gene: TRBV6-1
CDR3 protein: CASRATGIEQYF

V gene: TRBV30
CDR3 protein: CAWSVGTPNTEAFF

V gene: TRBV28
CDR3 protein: CASTPGTFKNIQYF

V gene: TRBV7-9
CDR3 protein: CASSLNGRQPQHF

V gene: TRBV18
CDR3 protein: CASSPLLDLNTEAFF

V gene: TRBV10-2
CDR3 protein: CASRGTGSAGVQYF

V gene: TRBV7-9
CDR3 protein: CASSATGTLATEAFF

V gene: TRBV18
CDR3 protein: CASSNGLNEKLFF

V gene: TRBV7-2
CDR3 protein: CASSLQGGAIHEQFF